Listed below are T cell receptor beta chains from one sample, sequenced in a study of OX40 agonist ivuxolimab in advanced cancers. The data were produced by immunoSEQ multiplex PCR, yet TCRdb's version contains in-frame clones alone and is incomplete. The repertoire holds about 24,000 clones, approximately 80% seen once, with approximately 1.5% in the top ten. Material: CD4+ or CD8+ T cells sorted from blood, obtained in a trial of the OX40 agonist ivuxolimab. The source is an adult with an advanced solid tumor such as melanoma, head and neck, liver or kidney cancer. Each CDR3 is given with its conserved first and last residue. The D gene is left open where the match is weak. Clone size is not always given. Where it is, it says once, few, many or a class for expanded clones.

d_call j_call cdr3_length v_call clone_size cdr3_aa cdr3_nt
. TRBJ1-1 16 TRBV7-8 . CASSLRDPPGVTEAFF TGTGCCAGCAGCTTACGTGATCCCCCAGGCGTGACTGAAGCTTTCTTT
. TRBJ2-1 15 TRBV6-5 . CASSDPGGQYNEQFF TGTGCCAGCAGCGACCCGGGGGGACAGTACAATGAGCAGTTCTTC
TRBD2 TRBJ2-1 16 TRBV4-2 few CASSQGSGLAGYEQFF TGTGCCAGCAGCCAAGGGTCCGGACTAGCGGGATATGAGCAGTTCTTC
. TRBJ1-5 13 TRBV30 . CAWSEQVDQPQHF TGTGCCTGGAGTGAACAGGTTGATCAGCCCCAGCATTTT
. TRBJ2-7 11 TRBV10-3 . CAPAGAHEQYF TGTGCCCCCGCGGGGGCCCACGAGCAGTACTTC
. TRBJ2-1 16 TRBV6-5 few CASSYSLGTPGLEQFF TGTGCCAGCAGTTACTCTCTCGGGACTCCGGGTTTAGAGCAGTTCTTC
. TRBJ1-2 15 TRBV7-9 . CASSLPAAGDYGYTF TGTGCCAGCAGCTTGCCAGCAGCCGGGGACTATGGCTACACCTTC
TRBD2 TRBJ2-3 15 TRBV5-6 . CASTKTSGGADTQYF TGTGCCAGCACCAAGACTAGCGGGGGCGCAGATACGCAGTATTTT
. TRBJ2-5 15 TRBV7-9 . CASSLVGSPGETQYF TGTGCCAGCAGCTTAGTTGGTAGCCCGGGAGAGACCCAGTACTTC
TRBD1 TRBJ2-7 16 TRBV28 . CASSSSGTGYTYEQYF TGTGCCAGCAGTAGCTCCGGGACAGGGTACACCTACGAGCAGTACTTC
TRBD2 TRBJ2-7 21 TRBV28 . CASSLFVATSGGALSSYEQYF TGTGCCAGCAGTTTATTCGTTGCGACTAGCGGGGGGGCTTTGAGCTCCTACGAGCAGTACTTC
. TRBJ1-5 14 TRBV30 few CAWSRNRRPQAQHF TGTGCCTGGAGTAGGAACAGGCGACCCCAGGCCCAGCATTTT
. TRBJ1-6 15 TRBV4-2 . CASSQGGLRFSPLHF TGTGCCAGCAGCCAAGGGGGACTCCGATTTTCACCCCTCCACTTT
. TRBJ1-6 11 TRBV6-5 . CASSSGRTLHF TGTGCCAGCAGTAGCGGACGTACCCTCCACTTT
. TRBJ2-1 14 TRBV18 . CASSPLGSDNEQFF TGTGCCAGCTCACCACTGGGCAGCGACAATGAGCAGTTCTTC
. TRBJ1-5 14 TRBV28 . CASSFGRVPQPQHF TGTGCCAGCAGTTTCGGCAGGGTGCCACAGCCCCAGCATTTT
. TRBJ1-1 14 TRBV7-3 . CASSPIRRIKEAFF TGTGCCAGCAGCCCTATAAGACGGATTAAAGAAGCTTTCTTT
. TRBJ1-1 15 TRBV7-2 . CASSWGQGLNTEAFF TGTGCCAGCAGCTGGGGGCAGGGTTTAAACACTGAAGCTTTCTTT
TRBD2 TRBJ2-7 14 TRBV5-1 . CASSGTSGSYEQYF TGCGCCAGCAGCGGGACTAGCGGGAGCTACGAGCAGTACTTC
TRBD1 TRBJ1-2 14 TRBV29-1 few CSEDRDREHYGYTF TGCAGCGAAGACCGGGACAGGGAACACTATGGCTACACCTTC
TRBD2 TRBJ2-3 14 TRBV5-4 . CASSLAGGTDTQYF TGTGCCAGCAGCTTAGCGGGAGGTACAGATACGCAGTATTTT
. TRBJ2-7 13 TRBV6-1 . CASSADRSYEQYF TGTGCCAGCAGTGCGGACAGATCCTACGAGCAGTACTTC
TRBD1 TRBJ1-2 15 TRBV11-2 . CASSLVEGGGYGYTF TGTGCCAGCAGCTTAGTAGAAGGGGGCGGCTATGGCTACACCTTC
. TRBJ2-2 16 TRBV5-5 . CASNALGQMNTGELFF TGTGCCAGCAACGCCCTCGGACAGATGAACACCGGGGAGCTGTTTTTT
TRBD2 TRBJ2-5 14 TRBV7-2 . CASSLQGGEETQYF TGTGCCAGCAGCTTACAGGGAGGGGAAGAGACCCAGTACTTC
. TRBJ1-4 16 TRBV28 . CASSSDSIATNEKLFF TGTGCCAGCAGTTCCGACAGCATTGCAACTAATGAAAAACTGTTTTTT
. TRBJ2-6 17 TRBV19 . CASSIRGDSSGANVLTF TGTGCCAGTAGTATTCGGGGCGACTCCTCTGGGGCCAACGTCCTGACTTTC
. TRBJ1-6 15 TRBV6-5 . CASSYVGEKNSPLHF TGTGCCAGCAGTTACGTGGGAGAAAAAAATTCACCCCTCCACTTT
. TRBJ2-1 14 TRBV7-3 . CASSPRYDSNEQFF TGTGCCAGCAGCCCGCGGTACGATTCCAATGAGCAGTTCTTC
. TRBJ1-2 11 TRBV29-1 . CSVGNNYGYTF TGCAGCGTTGGAAATAACTATGGCTACACCTTC
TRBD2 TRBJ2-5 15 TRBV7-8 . CASSLVASGWIGQYF TGTGCCAGCAGCTTAGTGGCTAGCGGGTGGATAGGCCAGTACTTC
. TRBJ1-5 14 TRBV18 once CASSVVDGNQPQHF TGTGCCAGCTCCGTGGTGGACGGCAATCAGCCCCAGCATTTT
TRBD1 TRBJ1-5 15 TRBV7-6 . CASSRDRGSNQPQHF TGTGCCAGCAGCCGAGACAGGGGGAGCAATCAGCCCCAGCATTTT
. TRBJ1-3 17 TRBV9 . CASSVGVGPSSGNTIYF TGTGCCAGCAGCGTAGGGGTGGGACCGAGCTCTGGAAACACCATATATTTT
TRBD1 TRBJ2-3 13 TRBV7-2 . CASSSTGADTQYF TGTGCCAGCAGCTCCACAGGGGCGGATACGCAGTATTTT
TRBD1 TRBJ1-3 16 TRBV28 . CASRRGGTGAGNTIYF TGTGCCAGCAGACGGGGAGGGACAGGGGCTGGAAACACCATATATTTT
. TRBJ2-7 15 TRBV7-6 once CASSLAAAATYEQYF TGTGCCAGCAGCTTAGCGGCGGCAGCAACCTACGAGCAGTACTTC
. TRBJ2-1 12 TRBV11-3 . CASSSRVGEQFF TGTGCCAGCAGCTCGCGCGTTGGTGAGCAGTTCTTC
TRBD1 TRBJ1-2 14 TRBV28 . CASTPGTGLYGYTF TGTGCCAGCACCCCCGGGACAGGGCTCTATGGCTACACCTTC
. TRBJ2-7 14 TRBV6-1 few CASSVRDGAYEQYF TGTGCCAGCAGCGTGCGGGACGGTGCCTACGAGCAGTACTTC
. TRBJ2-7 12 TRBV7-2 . CASSPSGYEQYF TGTGCCAGCAGCCCTTCCGGGTACGAGCAGTACTTC
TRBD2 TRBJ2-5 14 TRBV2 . CASSASGGQETQYF TGTGCCAGCAGTGCTAGCGGGGGCCAAGAGACCCAGTACTTC